This T cell receptor (beta chain) was profiled in a study of blood T cell repertoires in COVID-19. Study overall: Acute-phase and convalescent COVID-19 samples originated in the United States, Italy and Spain. Nucleic acid was either cDNA or gDNA, and it came from T cells, B-cell-depleted T cells, or PBMCs.

In its sample, this clone was seen once. The CDR3 totals 14 residues. J was trimmed by 2 bases and V by 4 bases; bases with no gene match: 5. Germline V CDR1 and CDR2: SGHRS, YFSETQ. Clones were read by immunoSEQ multiplex PCR, and TCRdb kept only the in-frame ones, dropping some. The data contain some 260,000 clones, 82% of them singletons. The TCR sequence derives from an elderly woman with active or convalescent COVID-19. The chain employs TRBV5-1 and TRBJ1-1; 7 bases fit TRBD1. The specimen sequenced was peripheral blood. The CDR3 nucleotides read TGCGCCAGCAGCGCCGACAGGGCAAACACTGAAGCTTTCTTT. It specifies CASSADRANTEAFF.